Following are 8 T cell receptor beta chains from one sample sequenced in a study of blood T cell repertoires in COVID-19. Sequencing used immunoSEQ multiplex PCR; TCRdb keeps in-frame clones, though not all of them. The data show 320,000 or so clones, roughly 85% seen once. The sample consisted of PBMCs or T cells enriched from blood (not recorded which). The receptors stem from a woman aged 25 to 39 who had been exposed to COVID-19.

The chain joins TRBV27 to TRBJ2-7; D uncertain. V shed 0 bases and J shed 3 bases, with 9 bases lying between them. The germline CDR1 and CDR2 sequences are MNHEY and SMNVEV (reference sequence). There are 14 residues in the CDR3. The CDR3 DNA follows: TGTGCCAGCAGTTTATCTGTCCTTAACTACGAGCAGTACTTC. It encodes CASSLSVLNYEQYF.

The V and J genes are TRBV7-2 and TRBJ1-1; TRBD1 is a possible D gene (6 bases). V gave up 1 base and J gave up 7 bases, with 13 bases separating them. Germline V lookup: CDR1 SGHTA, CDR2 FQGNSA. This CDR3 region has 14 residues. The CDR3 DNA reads TGTGCCAGCAGCTTAGGCACAGGGATTGATGAAGCTTTCTTT. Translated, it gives CASSLGTGIDEAFF.

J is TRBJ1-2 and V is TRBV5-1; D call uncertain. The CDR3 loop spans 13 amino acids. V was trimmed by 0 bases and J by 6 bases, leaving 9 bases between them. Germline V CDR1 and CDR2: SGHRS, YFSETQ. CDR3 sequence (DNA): TGCGCCAGCAGCTTGGCCGGCAGCGATGGCTACACCTTC. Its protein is CASSLAGSDGYTF.

Here the CDR3 reads CASSKTSGSTNFYNEQFF. CDR3 coding DNA: TGTGCCAGCAGTAAAACTAGCGGGAGTACAAATTTCTACAATGAGCAGTTCTTC. V and J are TRBV5-6 and TRBJ2-1; 11 bases are a match to TRBD2. The CDR3 sequence is 18 residues long. Germline CDR1 reads SGHDT; CDR2 reads YYEEEE. The V and J ends lost 5 bases and 3 bases, in that order; junction bases with no gene match: 13.

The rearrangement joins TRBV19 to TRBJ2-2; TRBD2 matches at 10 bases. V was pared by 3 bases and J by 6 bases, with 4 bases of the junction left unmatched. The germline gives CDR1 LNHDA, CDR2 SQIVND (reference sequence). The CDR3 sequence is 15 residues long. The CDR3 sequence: CASSMLAGVAGELFF. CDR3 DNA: TGTGCCAGTAGTATGCTAGCGGGAGTGGCCGGGGAGCTGTTTTTT.

Here the CDR3 DNA reads TGTGCCACCAGTGATGACTCAGGGATTAACGGCTACACCTTC. Amino acid sequence: CATSDDSGINGYTF. This chain connects TRBV24-1 to TRBJ1-2; a possible D gene is TRBD1 (5 bases). The V gene lost 3 bases and the J gene lost 8 bases, with 15 bases spanning the gap. Germline V gives CDR1 KGHDR, CDR2 SFDVKD. The CDR3 runs to 14 residues.

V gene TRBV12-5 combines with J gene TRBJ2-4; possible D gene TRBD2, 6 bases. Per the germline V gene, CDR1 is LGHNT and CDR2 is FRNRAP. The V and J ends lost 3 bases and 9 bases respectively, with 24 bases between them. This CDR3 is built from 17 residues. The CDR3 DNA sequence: TGTGCTAGTGGTTTCGGGCAAGGCCGAGGAGGGGTTGGCATTCAGTACTTC. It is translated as CASGFGQGRGGVGIQYF.

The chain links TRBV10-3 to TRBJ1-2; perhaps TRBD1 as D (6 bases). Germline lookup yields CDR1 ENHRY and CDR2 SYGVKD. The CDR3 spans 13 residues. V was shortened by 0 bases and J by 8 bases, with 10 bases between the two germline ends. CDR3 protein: CAISESHRDGYTF. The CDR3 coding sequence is TGTGCCATCAGTGAGTCCCACAGGGACGGCTACACCTTC.